Reported below is one T cell receptor beta chain. This sample is part of a study of shared clonotypes between healthy human individuals. The sequenced material, unsorted PBMC DNA, was run on ten immunoSEQ deep assay plates. Assay: immunoSEQ multiplex PCR; the TCRdb copy retains only in-frame clones and omits some. This sample has about 500,000 clones, with approximately 71% found just once. This TCR was recovered from a woman in her 40s in good health. Some clones in this sample may be carry-over from other donors' samples. The specimen sequenced was PBMCs.

The CDR3: CASSWYGTGFYEQYF. The CDR3 DNA sequence: TGTGCCAGCAGTTGGTACGGGACAGGGTTTTACGAGCAGTACTTC. The chain carries TRBV28 and TRBJ2-7, with 9 nucleotides matching TRBD1. V lost 4 bases to trimming and J lost 4 bases; unmatched junction nucleotides: 8. CDR3 length: 15 residues. The germline V gene has CDR1 MDHEN and CDR2 SYDVKM. The whole variable domain, filled in from reference TRBV28 and TRBJ2-7, reads DVKVTQSSRYLVKRTGEKVFLECVQDMDHENMFWYRQDPGLGLRLIYFSYDVKMKEKGDIPEGYSVSREKKERFSLILESASTNQTSMYLCASSWYGTGFYEQYFGPGTRLTVT.